This TCR beta chain was identified during a study of vaccination and CD4 T cells after COVID-19. In the study overall: Cells were stimulated with overlapping spike peptide pools from SARS-CoV-2, HCoV-NL63, HCoV-OC43 and HCoV-229E.

The Oncomine TCR Beta short-read assay was applied to DNA of cultured CD4+ T cells. A single record per CDR3 protein comes from TCRdb applying MiXCR to the PCR reads. Here the sample spans under 13,000 distinct CDR3 sequences, 65% to 80% being singletons. About this clonotype itself: Antigen specificity is unknown.

Described treatment: approximately 11-day PBMC culture with coronavirus spike peptide pools or control peptides (ViraFEST assay). The germline V gene encodes CDR1 LNHNV and CDR2 YYDKDF (reference sequence). The V and J ends lost 1 base and 0 bases, in that order; junction bases with no gene match: 8. The CDR3 has 18 residues. The sequenced sample consisted of CD4+ T cells from blood, cultured in vitro. The rearrangement joins TRBV15 to TRBJ2-3, with 9 bases fitting TRBD2. The source is a human donor who had recovered from COVID-19. The CDR3 nucleotides read TGTGCCACCAGCAGAGTTCTCAAGACTAGCGGTAGCACAGATACGCAGTATTTT. This sequence encodes CATSRVLKTSGSTDTQYF.